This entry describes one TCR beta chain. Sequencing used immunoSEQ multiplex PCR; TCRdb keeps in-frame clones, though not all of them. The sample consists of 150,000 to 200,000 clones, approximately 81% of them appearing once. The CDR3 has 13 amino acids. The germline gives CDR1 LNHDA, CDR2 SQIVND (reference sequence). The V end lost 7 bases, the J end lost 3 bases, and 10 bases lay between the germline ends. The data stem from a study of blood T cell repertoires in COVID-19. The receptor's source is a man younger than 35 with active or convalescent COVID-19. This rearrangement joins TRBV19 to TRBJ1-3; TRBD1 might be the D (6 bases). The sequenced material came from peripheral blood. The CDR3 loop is CASNIRGGNTIYF. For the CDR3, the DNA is TGTGCCAGTAACATCAGGGGTGGAAACACCATATATTTT.